This T cell receptor (beta chain) stems from a study of blood T cell repertoires in COVID-19. Libraries were prepared by immunoSEQ multiplex PCR; TCRdb keeps only in-frame clonotypes and omits some of them. Of approximately 170,000 clones in the sample, approximately 81% are singletons; the top ten hold approximately 8%. This clone was recorded a few times. The ends were cut back, 0 bases at V and 4 bases at J, with 7 bases in the middle. Germline CDR1 MGHRA, CDR2 YSYEKL. The CDR3 spans 13 residues. This chain uses TRBV4-1 with TRBJ2-7; possible D gene TRBD2, 5 bases. Sequenced input: PBMCs or T cells enriched from blood (not recorded which). This clonotype originated in a woman in her 50s who had recovered from COVID-19. CDR3 in amino acids: CASSQDGGYEQYF. In DNA, the CDR3 is TGCGCCAGCAGCCAAGATGGAGGATACGAGCAGTACTTC.